This TCR beta chain was recovered during a study of T cells in women clearing cervical HPV infection. Study-wide background: Controls were women whose single incident HPV16 infection cleared within 12 months without precancer or cancer. With HLA typing for only a few women, HLA confounding remains possible.

TCRdb's copy holds only in-frame clones and misses some; the assay was immunoSEQ multiplex PCR. In all, the sample yields fewer than 40,000 clones. Concerning this clone: The read ends 3 residues shy of where the CDR3 ends; the end is completed using the germline J gene.

The CDR3 is 11 amino acids. V was cut by 2 bases and J by 3 bases, with 4 bases left in between. Germline V gene sequence: CDR1 SQVTM, CDR2 ANQGSEA. The TCR sequence derives from a woman aged 18 to 69 with a cervical HPV16 infection that either progressed to CIN3+ or cleared (not recorded which). The rearrangement links TRBV29-1 to TRBJ1-2, with D unresolved. Input material: blood buffy coat. The CDR3 sequence is CSVERDYGYTF. Partial CDR3 DNA: TGCAGCGTTGAAAGGGACTATGGC.